One sample yielded the 21 T cell receptor beta chains listed below, sequenced in a study of cytomegalovirus exposure and HLA in healthy donors. The PCR was carried out with 60 Vbeta primers and 13 Jbeta primers. Using immunoSEQ multiplex PCR, the repertoire was profiled, and TCRdb retains in-frame clones only, with some absent. The data show over 150,000 clones, with approximately 78% seen just once and 6.5% held by the top ten. The source material was PBMCs. These receptors originate from a woman between 50 and 59 years old in good health and CMV-seropositive.

This chain links TRBV28 with TRBJ2-3; no firm D call. CDR1 is MDHEN and CDR2 is SYDVKM in the germline V gene. V gave up 4 bases and J gave up 4 bases, with 12 bases separating them. The CDR3 loop spans 14 amino acids. The CDR3 DNA is TGTGCCAGCAGTTCCACGCTTCGGGCAGATACGCAGTATTTT. Translated, it gives CASSSTLRADTQYF.

The chain uses TRBV5-6 and TRBJ2-7, with D perhaps matching TRBD1 (5 bases). The V gene's germline CDR1 is SGHDT and CDR2 YYEEEE. This CDR3 is built from 14 residues. Trimming stripped 0 bases from V and 5 bases from J, with 12 bases between. This chain's CDR3 is CASSLGQGRHEQYF. CDR3 sequence (DNA): TGTGCCAGCAGCTTGGGGCAGGGCCGCCACGAGCAGTACTTC.

Regarding this clone: One end of the junction does not line up with germline, which may come from a read error. V is TRBV2 and J is TRBJ2-4; maybe TRBD2 (5 bases). Germline values: CDR1 SNHLY, CDR2 FYNNEI. This CDR3 region has 14 residues. CDR3 residues: CASSEREGKNSQYF. CDR3 DNA sequence: TGTGCCAGCAGTGAACGTGAGGGCAAAAACAGTCAGTACTTC.

The J gene is TRBJ2-7, the V gene TRBV27; D call uncertain. This CDR3 is built from 13 residues. Germline-derived CDR1 and CDR2 are MNHEY and SMNVEV (reference sequence). Trimming took off 6 bases at V and 4 bases at J, with 13 bases between the two ends. The CDR3 region has the DNA TGTGCCAGCAGCCAAACAGACCGGTACGAGCAGTACTTC. Amino acid sequence: CASSQTDRYEQYF.

The chain employs TRBV9 and TRBJ1-1; TRBD1 agrees at 7 bases. This CDR3 comprises 15 residues. The germline CDR1 and CDR2 sequences are SGDLS and YYNGEE. The V and J ends lost 3 bases and 1 base, in that order; junction bases with no gene match: 6. This CDR3 is CASSGPTGQNTEAFF. In DNA form, the CDR3 reads TGTGCCAGCAGCGGACCGACAGGGCAGAACACTGAAGCTTTCTTT. Complete variable domain (other parts from reference TRBV9 and TRBJ1-1): DSGVTQTPKHLITATGQRVTLRCSPRSGDLSVYWYQQSLDQGLQFLIQYYNGEERAKGNILERFSAQQFPDLHSELNLSSLELGDSALYFCASSGPTGQNTEAFFGQGTRLTVV.

V usage is TRBV5-4 and J usage is TRBJ2-3; a weak D match, TRBD2 (5 bases). V was trimmed by 4 bases and J by 6 bases, leaving 18 bases between them. Germline V CDR1 and CDR2: SGHNT, YYREEE (reference sequence). The CDR3 has 15 residues. The CDR3 nucleotides read TGTGCCAGCAGCCGATCTAGCTACATTTGGGATACGCAGTATTTT. Translation: CASSRSSYIWDTQYF.

This chain joins TRBV19 and TRBJ1-2; D uncertain. Germline CDR1 and CDR2: LNHDA and SQIVND (reference sequence). This CDR3 comprises 14 residues. V was clipped by 5 bases and J by 5 bases, with 15 bases between them. In nucleotides, the CDR3 is TGTGCCAGTAGTCCGACGGCAGCGGGGTATGGCTACACCTTC. Translation: CASSPTAAGYGYTF. The full variable domain, completed using reference TRBV19 and TRBJ1-2, is DGGITQSPKYLFRKEGQNVTLSCEQNLNHDAMYWYRQDPGQGLRLIYYSQIVNDFQKGDIAEGYSVSREKKESFPLTVTSAQKNPTAFYLCASSPTAAGYGYTFGSGTRLTVV.

This clone was picked up a small number of times. This sequence joins TRBV5-1 and TRBJ2-5; unclear D gene. V was pared by 0 bases and J by 2 bases, with 5 bases between. CDR1 and CDR2 (germline): SGHRS, YFSETQ. The CDR3 totals 13 residues. For the CDR3, the DNA is TGCGCCAGCAGCTTGGCACATCAAGAGACCCAGTACTTC. It yields the protein CASSLAHQETQYF.

V and J are TRBV4-1 and TRBJ2-7, with 7 bases matching TRBD1. Losses at the gene ends were 4 bases for V and 3 bases for J; bases not matched to a gene: 9. CDR1 MGHRA and CDR2 YSYEKL come from the germline V gene. This CDR3 comprises 15 residues. CDR3 residues: CASSPARDSLYEQYF. Written as DNA, the CDR3 is TGCGCCAGCAGCCCCGCCCGGGACAGCCTCTACGAGCAGTACTTC.

V is TRBV19 and J is TRBJ2-1; 7 bases line up with TRBD1. Germline assignment: CDR1 LNHDA and CDR2 SQIVND (reference sequence). The length of the CDR3 is 15 residues. The ends lost 6 bases at V and 0 bases at J; junction bases unmatched: 5. The CDR3 loop is CASSTGQSSYNEQFF. The CDR3 region has the DNA TGTGCCAGTAGCACGGGACAGAGCTCCTACAATGAGCAGTTCTTC.

This clone was seen only once. CDR3 in DNA: TGTGCCAGCAGCCTCCGCAGGGGAGTAGCGGGGGAGGGGGACCAAGAGACCCAGTACTTC. Amino acid sequence: CASSLRRGVAGEGDQETQYF. The chain employs TRBV7-3 and TRBJ2-5; 9 positions match TRBD2. V lost 5 bases to trimming and J lost 0 bases; unmatched junction nucleotides: 19. This CDR3 contains 20 residues. Germline V gene sequence: CDR1 SGHTA, CDR2 FQGTGA. Full variable domain (rest looked up from reference TRBV7-3 and TRBJ2-5): GAGVSQTPSNKVTEKGKYVELRCDPISGHTALYWYRQSLGQGPEFLIYFQGTGAADDSGLPNDRFFAVRPEGSVSTLKIQRTERGDSAVYLCASSLRRGVAGEGDQETQYFGPGTRLLVL.

The rearrangement joins TRBV18 to TRBJ2-5; perhaps TRBD1 as D (6 bases). CDR1 is KGHSH and CDR2 is LQKENI in the germline V gene. This CDR3 region has 14 residues. The ends were cut back, 1 base at V and 4 bases at J, with 10 bases in the middle. The CDR3 reads CASSPLKGGETQYF. The CDR3 nucleotides read TGTGCCAGCTCACCACTGAAAGGGGGAGAGACCCAGTACTTC.

The table lists this clone with a count of one. The chain employs TRBV11-2 and TRBJ2-7, with 7 bases identical to TRBD2. The CDR3 loop spans 14 amino acids. Trimming cost V 5 bases and J 4 bases; bases outside gene matches: 8. The germline CDR1 and CDR2 sequences are SGHAT and FQNNGV. CDR3 nucleotides: TGTGCCAGCAGCCACGGACTAGTTGCGTACGAGCAGTACTTC. Translation gives CASSHGLVAYEQYF.

The J gene is TRBJ2-3, the V gene TRBV7-9, with 7 positions matching TRBD1. Germline-derived CDR1 and CDR2 are SEHNR and FQNEAQ (reference sequence). The V gene end was trimmed by 5 bases and the J gene end by 1 base; junction bases not matched to a gene: 3. The CDR3 is 14 amino acids. The CDR3 region is CASSPGQGTDTQYF. The CDR3 nucleotides are TGTGCCAGCAGCCCTGGACAGGGCACAGATACGCAGTATTTT.

The V gene is TRBV5-1, the J gene TRBJ2-1; 9 bases are a match to TRBD1. V trimming: 0 bases; J trimming: 7 bases; junction bases outside the gene matches: 8. Germline CDR1 is SGHRS and CDR2 is YFSETQ. The length of the CDR3 is 16 residues. CDR3 amino acids: CASSLGPGQGVNEQFF. The CDR3 region has the DNA TGCGCCAGCAGCTTGGGGCCGGGACAGGGAGTTAATGAGCAGTTCTTC.

The rearrangement joins TRBV11-3 to TRBJ1-1, with D perhaps TRBD1 (6 bases). Germline V CDR1 and CDR2: SGHNT, YENEEA. The CDR3 sequence is 13 residues long. V lost 5 bases and J 6 bases, leaving 13 bases between the germline ends. The CDR3 loop reads CASSLRGGSEAFF. DNA of the CDR3: TGTGCCAGCAGCCTAAGGGGGGGATCTGAAGCTTTCTTT.

This rearrangement joins TRBV10-2 to TRBJ1-3; 10 bases line up with TRBD1. Trimming cost V 10 bases and J 8 bases; bases outside gene matches: 8. This CDR3 is 13 amino acids long. Germline V gene lookup returns CDR1 WSHSY and CDR2 SAAADI. This CDR3 reads CANSTGGRDTIYF. CDR3 coding DNA: TGCGCCAATTCGACAGGGGGCAGGGACACCATATATTTT.

The chain links TRBV28 to TRBJ1-1, with 8 bases lining up with TRBD1. J lost 4 bases, V lost 4 bases, and 5 bases had no gene match. The CDR3 has 14 residues. Looked up from germline, CDR1 is MDHEN and CDR2 is SYDVKM. The CDR3 DNA reads TGTGCCAGCAGTTGGGCAGGGGGCGGCACTGAAGCTTTCTTT. It codes for CASSWAGGGTEAFF.

The rearrangement uses TRBV4-1 and TRBJ1-1; TRBD1 matches at 9 bases. Trimming took 5 bases from V and 0 from J; bases not matched to a gene: 10. Per germline, CDR1 MGHRA and CDR2 YSYEKL. The CDR3 is made up of 17 amino acids. As DNA, the CDR3 is TGCGCCAGCAGCTTACCTTTCCGGACAGGGGTGAACACTGAAGCTTTCTTT. Translation gives CASSLPFRTGVNTEAFF.

V usage is TRBV5-1 and J usage is TRBJ2-7, with 11 bases identical to TRBD1. The CDR3 runs to 15 residues. J was trimmed by 3 bases and V by 5 bases; bases with no gene match: 7. In germline, CDR1 is SGHRS, CDR2 YFSETQ. CDR3 sequence (DNA): TGCGCCAGCAGGTCGACCGGGACAGGGGGCTACGAGCAGTACTTC. Translated, it gives CASRSTGTGGYEQYF.

This clone has just a few counts. The chain has TRBV7-6 and TRBJ2-7; 8 bases are shared with TRBD1. This CDR3 has 15 amino acids. V shed 0 bases, J shed 4 bases, and the junction held 5 bases outside the gene matches. Germline V lookup: CDR1 SGHVS, CDR2 FNYEAQ. CDR3 nucleotides: TGTGCCAGCAGCTTAGCGGCCGGACAGGGTTACGAGCAGTACTTC. The encoded protein is CASSLAAGQGYEQYF.